Listed below are T cell receptor beta chains from one sample, sequenced in a study of tissue T cells after allogeneic stem cell transplantation. Using immunoSEQ multiplex PCR, the repertoire was profiled, and TCRdb retains in-frame clones only, with some absent. The sample yields some 25,000 clones, more than 80% seen once. The sequencing here drew on blood, taken before transplantation. The origin of the receptors is a male donor aged 60 or over who later had graft-versus-host disease after an allogeneic stem cell transplant. Each CDR3 is given with its conserved first and last residue. A D gene is named only where the DNA matches it firmly. Clone size is given for some rows only: seen once, a few or many times, or a class if the clone is expanded.

d_call	clone_size	j_call	v_call	cdr3_aa	cdr3_nt
-	-	TRBJ2-2	TRBV7-2	CASSLEAGPNTGELFF	TGTGCCAGCAGCTTAGAGGCGGGACCGAACACCGGGGAGCTGTTTTTT
-	-	TRBJ2-5	TRBV18	CASSPGNRETQYF	TGTGCCAGCTCACCGGGGAACCGTGAGACCCAGTACTTC
TRBD1	-	TRBJ1-3	TRBV7-3	CASSPQGARSGNTIYF	TGTGCCAGCAGCCCGCAGGGGGCCCGATCTGGAAACACCATATATTTT
TRBD1	once	TRBJ2-3	TRBV28	CASRRGQGTTDTQYF	TGTGCCAGCAGACGTGGACAGGGGACCACAGATACGCAGTATTTT
-	-	TRBJ2-7	TRBV2	CATSFHRLSYEQYF	TGTGCCACCTCTTTCCACCGCTTATCCTACGAGCAGTACTTC
TRBD1	-	TRBJ1-1	TRBV6-5	CASSIRDRGGTEAFF	TGTGCCAGCAGTATACGGGACAGGGGAGGGACTGAAGCTTTCTTT
-	-	TRBJ1-5	TRBV15	CATEGGSNQPQHF	TGTGCCACCGAGGGGGGTAGCAATCAGCCCCAGCATTTT
-	-	TRBJ1-2	TRBV2	CASSERRAGLVPGYTF	TGTGCCAGCAGTGAAAGAAGGGCAGGGCTTGTACCCGGCTACACCTTC
-	-	TRBJ2-7	TRBV5-4	CASRAGRGYEQYF	TGTGCCAGCAGGGCGGGAAGGGGGTACGAGCAGTACTTC
-	-	TRBJ2-1	TRBV6-5	CASTQGRAYNEQFF	TGTGCCAGCACCCAGGGGCGGGCTTACAATGAGCAGTTCTTC
TRBD2	-	TRBJ2-1	TRBV18	CASSGLAGGNEQFF	TGTGCCAGCTCCGGACTAGCCGGGGGAAATGAGCAGTTCTTC
TRBD1	-	TRBJ2-3	TRBV5-1	CASSLALTGGQGTQYF	TGCGCCAGCAGCTTGGCTTTGACAGGGGGACAAGGTACGCAGTATTTT
TRBD2	once	TRBJ2-7	TRBV14	CASSLGGRQSLYEQYF	TGTGCCAGCAGCCTCGGCGGGAGACAGAGCCTATACGAGCAGTACTTC
TRBD2	-	TRBJ2-7	TRBV24-1	CATSDLAGGPGEQYF	TGTGCCACCAGTGACCTAGCGGGAGGGCCGGGCGAGCAGTACTTC
-	-	TRBJ2-7	TRBV20-1	CSGQTSYEQYF	TGCAGTGGACAGACCTCCTACGAGCAGTACTTC
TRBD2	-	TRBJ2-1	TRBV5-1	CASTVAGGSYNEQFF	TGCGCCAGCACGGTAGCGGGAGGTTCCTACAATGAGCAGTTCTTC
TRBD2	-	TRBJ2-1	TRBV7-3	CASSPGGTSGRGGHEQFF	TGTGCCAGCAGCCCCGGGGGGACTAGCGGGAGAGGAGGGCATGAGCAGTTCTTC
-	-	TRBJ1-4	TRBV28	CASSLGGQGNEKLFF	TGTGCCAGCAGTTTGGGCGGGCAGGGAAATGAAAAACTGTTTTTT
TRBD1	-	TRBJ2-2	TRBV19	CASSSRDRGPGELFF	TGTGCCAGTAGTTCCCGGGACAGGGGGCCCGGGGAGCTGTTTTTT
TRBD1	-	TRBJ2-7	TRBV18	CASASGQGFYEQYF	TGTGCCAGCGCCAGCGGACAGGGGTTCTACGAGCAGTACTTC
TRBD1	few	TRBJ2-7	TRBV5-5	CASSLGQGSYEQYF	TGTGCCAGCAGCTTGGGACAGGGATCCTACGAGCAGTACTTC
TRBD1	-	TRBJ1-6	TRBV9	CASSVEGQMGDSPLHF	TGTGCCAGCAGCGTAGAGGGACAGATGGGGGATTCACCCCTCCACTTT
-	-	TRBJ2-6	TRBV29-1	CSAAGAGANVLTF	TGCAGCGCCGCAGGGGCTGGGGCCAACGTCCTGACTTTC
-	-	TRBJ2-5	TRBV28	CASSFLGRREPQETQYF	TGTGCCAGCAGTTTTTTGGGTAGGCGGGAACCTCAAGAGACCCAGTACTTC
TRBD2	-	TRBJ2-3	TRBV5-4	CASSLPPSGGTDTQYF	TGTGCCAGCAGCTTGCCTCCTAGCGGAGGCACAGATACGCAGTATTTT
-	-	TRBJ2-5	TRBV5-5	CASSLGNGLPQETQYF	TGTGCCAGCAGCTTGGGTAACGGGCTACCTCAAGAGACCCAGTACTTC
-	-	TRBJ1-2	TRBV7-5	CVRSRLAGWRTYGYTF	TGTGTCAGAAGCCGCTTGGCGGGGTGGAGGACGTATGGCTACACCTTC
TRBD1	-	TRBJ2-2	TRBV29-1	CSVSGRQGQDTGELFF	TGCAGCGTTTCCGGGCGACAGGGGCAGGACACCGGGGAGCTGTTTTTT
TRBD1	-	TRBJ2-2	TRBV5-1	CASSLAGTANTGELFF	TGCGCCAGCAGCTTGGCGGGGACAGCGAACACCGGGGAGCTGTTTTTT
-	-	TRBJ1-2	TRBV29-1	CSVDTGKSYGYTF	TGCAGCGTTGATACGGGAAAGAGCTATGGCTACACCTTC
TRBD1	-	TRBJ2-2	TRBV3-1/TRBV3-2	CASSLDRETGELFF	TGTGCCAGCAGCCTTGACAGGGAAACCGGGGAGCTGTTTTTT
-	few	TRBJ1-5	TRBV27	CASSAWSALSAQHF	TGTGCCAGCAGCGCCTGGTCGGCTCTTAGCGCCCAGCATTTT
-	-	TRBJ1-3	TRBV15	CATSRGSNAQAPNTIYF	TGTGCCACCAGCAGAGGGAGTAACGCCCAGGCCCCAAACACCATATATTTT
-	-	TRBJ1-1	TRBV7-9	CASSPLTPFEAFF	TGTGCCAGCAGTCCCCTAACGCCATTTGAAGCTTTCTTT
TRBD2	-	TRBJ2-1	TRBV18	CASSQRGLAGGNEQFF	TGTGCCAGCTCACAACGGGGACTAGCGGGAGGCAATGAGCAGTTCTTC
-	-	TRBJ2-6	TRBV6-6	CASTREDSGANVLTF	TGTGCCAGCACCCGGGAAGACTCTGGGGCCAACGTCCTGACTTTC
-	-	TRBJ1-2	TRBV28	CASSPRMAGYGYTF	TGTGCCAGCAGCCCAAGGATGGCGGGCTATGGCTACACCTTC
TRBD1	-	TRBJ1-1	TRBV2	CASAGQGRVNTEAFF	TGTGCCAGCGCGGGACAGGGAAGGGTGAACACTGAAGCTTTCTTT
TRBD1	-	TRBJ2-7	TRBV6-5	CASKVDREGEQYF	TGTGCCAGTAAGGTGGACAGGGAAGGAGAGCAGTACTTC
-	-	TRBJ2-2	TRBV6-4	CASSETANTGELFF	TGTGCCAGCAGTGAGACAGCGAACACCGGGGAGCTGTTTTTT
TRBD1	-	TRBJ1-1	TRBV7-7	CASSLAGDRVNTEAFF	TGTGCCAGCAGCTTAGCGGGGGACAGGGTGAACACTGAAGCTTTCTTT
-	-	TRBJ1-4	TRBV5-8	CASSRTGLLEKLFF	TGTGCCAGCAGCCGTACAGGGCTCCTTGAAAAACTGTTTTTT
-	-	TRBJ1-6	TRBV6-5	CASMGGAPLHF	TGTGCCAGCATGGGGGGGGCACCCCTCCACTTT
-	-	TRBJ2-7	TRBV9	CASSVEASLGVEQYF	TGTGCCAGCAGCGTAGAAGCATCCCTTGGTGTGGAGCAGTACTTC
TRBD1	-	TRBJ1-1	TRBV18	CASSPAGQGTTEAFF	TGTGCCAGCTCACCAGCGGGACAGGGGACCACTGAAGCTTTCTTT
-	-	TRBJ1-4	TRBV28	CASSPQDGSGEKLFF	TGTGCCAGCAGTCCCCAGGACGGGTCGGGAGAAAAACTGTTTTTT
-	once	TRBJ2-7	TRBV5-5	CASSLAGFGDNYEQYF	TGTGCCAGCAGCTTGGCGGGTTTTGGGGACAACTACGAGCAGTACTTC
-	-	TRBJ1-2	TRBV2	CASSAQRRPGEGYTF	TGTGCCAGCAGTGCTCAGCGAAGGCCCGGCGAGGGCTACACCTTC
-	-	TRBJ2-7	TRBV2	CASSELYEQYF	TGTGCCAGCAGTGAATTGTACGAGCAGTACTTC
-	-	TRBJ2-1	TRBV11-3	CASSLGSWRGLGHEQFF	TGTGCCAGCAGCTTAGGTTCTTGGAGGGGGCTTGGGCATGAGCAGTTCTTC
-	-	TRBJ2-1	TRBV25-1	CASSEGGLVSPHEQFF	TGTGCCAGCAGTGAAGGTGGGCTAGTGTCCCCCCATGAGCAGTTCTTC
-	-	TRBJ2-6	TRBV6-5	CASSLGTGANVLTF	TGTGCCAGCAGTTTGGGAACTGGGGCCAACGTCCTGACTTTC
-	-	TRBJ2-3	TRBV19	CASNPRANRGSTDTQYF	TGTGCCAGTAATCCAAGGGCCAATCGGGGTAGCACAGATACGCAGTATTTT
-	-	TRBJ2-7	TRBV28	CASSRYRGGGYEQYF	TGTGCCAGCAGCCGGTATAGGGGAGGGGGGTACGAGCAGTACTTC
-	-	TRBJ2-7	TRBV19	CASSIPGHGLDEQYF	TGTGCCAGTAGTATTCCGGGACATGGGCTCGACGAGCAGTACTTC
-	-	TRBJ1-2	TRBV28	CASSLFPGNGYTF	TGTGCCAGCAGTTTATTTCCAGGGAATGGCTACACCTTC